This T cell receptor (beta chain) emerged from a study of spatial heterogeneity in lung cancer. Study information: Around 68 TRACERx patients with early, untreated non-small cell lung cancer donated samples. Broader study findings: Among blood samples, ubiquitous expanded tumor TCRs appeared more at resection than at follow-up.

This CDR3 is 15 amino acids long. The V gene end was trimmed by 5 bases and the J gene end by 10 bases; junction bases not matched to a gene: 15. Germline CDR1 SGHTA, CDR2 FQGTGA. Time point described: blood at routine non-recurrence follow-up after resection. TCRs were sequenced from unsorted whole RNA of tumor, nontumor lung or PBMC. This clonotype was picked up many times. Its antigen is as yet unknown. MiXCR, applied by TCRdb to the 5' RACE reads, yields one record per CDR3 protein. The table shows tens of thousands of distinct CDR3 sequences, with roughly 8.9% occurring only once. This TCR came from a female donor with early-stage non-small cell lung cancer. The chain combines TRBV7-3 with TRBJ2-3, with 7 nucleotides matching TRBD2. The sequencing here drew on PBMCs, taken at follow-up. CDR3 loop: CASSPREDYLSPQYF. CDR3 nucleotide sequence: TGTGCCAGCAGCCCTCGGGAGGACTACCTGTCCCCGCAGTATTTT. The full variable domain, in which reference TRBV7-3 and TRBJ2-3 provide the parts outside the CDR3, is GAGVSQTPSNKVTEKGKYVELRCDPISGHTALYWYRQSLGQGPEFLIYFQGTGAADDSGLPNDRFFAVRPEGSVSTLKIQRTERGDSAVYLCASSPREDYLSPQYFGPGTRLTVL.